This is a list of T cell receptor beta chains from one sample in a study of T cells after yellow fever vaccination. One entry per CDR3 protein results from TCRdb running MiXCR on the 5' RACE reads. The sample gives hundreds of thousands of distinct CDR3 sequences, approximately 13% of which show up once; 3.2% is in the top ten. Source: CD4+ T cells sorted from PBMCs, taken 15 days after the yellow fever booster vaccination. These receptors all come from a man between 18 and 29 years old who received the YFV17D yellow fever vaccine. CDR3s leave out the opening cysteine and the closing phenylalanine or tryptophan. Each record gives: V gene, D gene, CDR3 protein. D genes are given only for firm matches.

TRBV15 | TRBD2 | ATSRGGLATYNEQF
TRBV7-9 | TRBD1 | ASSFSGGLANYGYT
TRBV3-1 | NA | ASSQVWAGPEKLF
TRBV5-8 | NA | ASSLGEGVNTEAF
TRBV7-7 | TRBD2 | ASSLAAGARQF
TRBV6-2/TRBV6-3 | TRBD1 | ASSRQGPWETQY
TRBV12-3/TRBV12-4 | NA | ASSQNRNTEAF
TRBV5-1 | TRBD2 | AGSRGGINEQY
TRBV15 | NA | ATSRETGPYEQY
TRBV7-2 | NA | ASSLVLGSGNQPQH
TRBV7-2 | NA | ASSRRDTQY
TRBV5-1 | TRBD2 | ASSFGTSGYTDTQY
TRBV5-1 | NA | ASRKGPANEKLF
TRBV5-1 | NA | ASSLTPGDTQY